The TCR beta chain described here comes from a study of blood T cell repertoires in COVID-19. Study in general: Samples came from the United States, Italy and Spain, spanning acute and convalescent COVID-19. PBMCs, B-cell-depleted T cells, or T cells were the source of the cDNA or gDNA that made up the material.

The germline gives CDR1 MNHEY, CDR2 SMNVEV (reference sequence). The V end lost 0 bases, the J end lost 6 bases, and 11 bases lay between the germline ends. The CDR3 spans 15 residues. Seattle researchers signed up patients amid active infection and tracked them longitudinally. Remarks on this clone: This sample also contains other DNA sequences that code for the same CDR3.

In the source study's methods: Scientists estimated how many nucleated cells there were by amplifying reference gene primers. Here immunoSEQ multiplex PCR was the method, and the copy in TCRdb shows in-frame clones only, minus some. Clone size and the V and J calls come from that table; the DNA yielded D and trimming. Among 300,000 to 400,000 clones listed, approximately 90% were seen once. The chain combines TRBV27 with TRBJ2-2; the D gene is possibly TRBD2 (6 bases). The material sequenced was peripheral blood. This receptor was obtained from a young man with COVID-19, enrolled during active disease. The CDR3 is CASSLSVLASGELFF. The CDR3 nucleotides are TGTGCCAGCAGTTTATCGGTACTAGCCTCCGGGGAGCTGTTTTTT.